The present TCR beta chain was sequenced within a study of T cell clonality in common variable immunodeficiency. This clone was seen more than once but under ten times. The antigen is unknown. The missing CDR3 end, 3 residues past where the read stops, is filled in from the germline J gene. The study's findings and limits: CVID subjects showed higher TCRbeta clonality than healthy controls. Compared with controls, CVID subjects had fewer shared TCRbeta clones. Reportedly, TCR beta sequences from common variable immunodeficiency showed fewer deletions and N-nucleotide insertions.

Each donor provided about 4.5 to 9 ml of heparinized whole blood. The method was immunoSEQ multiplex PCR; TCRdb's version includes in-frame clones alone and lacks a portion of them. This repertoire lists roughly 5,000 clones without singletons; approximately 13% sits in the top ten. The length of the CDR3 is 13 residues. Trimming stripped 4 bases from V and 0 bases from J, with 7 bases between. CDR1 is KGHSH, CDR2 LQKENI, per germline. The origin of this receptor is a human donor with common variable immunodeficiency. The chain employs TRBV18 and TRBJ2-7; D call uncertain. The specimen was peripheral blood mononuclear cells. CDR3 bases read: TGTGCCAGCTCACTCCAGAGCTCCTACGAG. Protein sequence: CASSLQSSYE. The complete CDR3 protein is CASSLQSSYEQYF.